This T cell receptor beta chain was sequenced for a study of T cell changes during pregnancy in multiple sclerosis (dated by TCRdb to the late 2010s). Looking at the study overall: The study looked at changes in the T cell repertoire across pregnancy in women with multiple sclerosis.

With respect to this clone: It lacks a known antigen. Base quality data are lacking; no much larger clone is found one base away.

Library preparation employed the immunoSEQ multiplex PCR assay. TCRdb carries this immuneACCESS record with in-frame sequences only. Its versions omit some clonotypes, under half of them owing to an unresolved V gene in the studies checked, with the rest unexplained. The sample profile shows approximately 100,000 clones; roughly nine tenths of them were found once. The ten largest account for 0.75% to 0.95% of the sample. Its CDR3 holds 15 amino acids, cysteine through phenylalanine. The entry retains the CDR3 DNA only, 45 bases that are in frame from base 1. CDR1 is given as SGDLS and CDR2 as YYNGEE, both from the germline V gene. V sheds 4 bases and J sheds 0 bases, leaving 14 bases between their ends.

Sequencing was performed on peripheral blood, taken after pregnancy. The sequence is built from TRBV9 and TRBJ2-7; perhaps TRBD2 is the D gene, with 5 bases matching. The clonotype originates from a female donor with multiple sclerosis, enrolled in a pregnancy study. The CDR3 in this case is CASSFRTGNSYEQYF. The nucleotides are TGTGCCAGCAGCTTCCGGACTGGGAACTCCTACGAGCAGTACTTC.